This T cell receptor beta chain was observed in a study of OX40 agonist ivuxolimab in advanced cancers. Whole-study context: Patients got intravenous ivuxolimab at 0.01 to 10 mg/kg every 2 weeks.

Libraries were prepared by immunoSEQ multiplex PCR; TCRdb keeps only in-frame clonotypes and omits some of them. In the table there are about 47,000 clones, roughly 87% of which are singletons. The germline V gene encodes CDR1 SGHTA and CDR2 FQGNSA. The CDR3 contains 13 residues. V was trimmed by 1 base and J by 10 bases, leaving 13 bases between them. This clonotype originated in an adult with an advanced solid tumor such as melanoma, head and neck, liver or kidney cancer. Sequenced material: CD4+ or CD8+ T cells sorted from blood, taken in a trial of the OX40 agonist ivuxolimab. The chain recombines TRBV7-2 with TRBJ1-1; D gene uncertain. CDR3 in amino acids: CASSLEASLGAFF. CDR3 nucleotides: TGTGCCAGCAGCTTAGAAGCGTCTCTCGGAGCTTTCTTT.